The 10 T cell receptor beta chains listed next were all sequenced from one sample in a study of glioma-infiltrating T cells. Using RNA template, CDR3s of TCR alpha and beta were amplified with iRepertoire arm-PCR. TCRdb analysed the multiplex PCR reads with MiXCR anew, one entry per CDR3 protein. The sample shows around 390,000 distinct CDR3 sequences, about 40% of them seen only once. Sequencing was performed on glioma tissue, nonneoplastic brain tissue, or PBMCs (not recorded which). The origin of the receptors is a human donor with low-grade glioma or glioblastoma, undergoing nonglioma brain surgery, or in good health (not recorded which).

This clonotype was counted only a few times. The chain has TRBV2 and TRBJ1-5; no clear D. Germline values: CDR1 SNHLY, CDR2 FYNNEI. V was cut by 6 bases and J by 2 bases, with 14 bases left in between. The CDR3 runs 15 residues. The CDR3 DNA is TGTGCCAGCAGGGAGGGTAGGGCTGGCAATCAGCCCCAGCATTTT. Amino acids: CASREGRAGNQPQHF. Variable domain in full (rest from reference TRBV2 and TRBJ1-5): EPEVTQTPSHQVTQMGQEVILRCVPISNHLYFYWYRQILGQKVEFLVSFYNNEISEKSEIFDDQFSVERPDGSNFTLKIRSTKLEDSAMYFCASREGRAGNQPQHFGDGTRLSIL.

This clonotype was recorded once. A read error is possible here, since a much larger clone lies one base away. The rearrangement uses TRBV6-2 or TRBV6-3 and TRBJ1-2; D might be TRBD1 (6 bases). The ends were cut back, 0 bases at V and 10 bases at J, with 9 bases in the middle. The CDR3 is 12 amino acids. The germline gives CDR1 MNHEY, CDR2 SVGEGT. DNA of the CDR3: TGTGCCAGCAGTTACTCGACAGGTGACTACACCTTC. Its protein product is CASSYSTGDYTF.

Concerning this clonotype itself: A read error is possible here, since a much larger clone lies one base away. This chain links TRBV7-2 with TRBJ1-2; D is possibly TRBD1 (6 bases). V lost 1 base, J lost 9 bases, and 15 bases lay in between. Germline CDR1 reads SGHTA; CDR2 reads FQGNSA. This CDR3 contains 14 residues. Written as DNA, the CDR3 is TGTGCCAGCAGCTTAGATCAGGGGTTGAGTTGCTACACCTTC. This gives the protein CASSLDQGLSCYTF.

This clonotype has just a few counts. CDR3 in amino acids: CASSISSGRTNNEQFF. CDR3 nucleotides: TGTGCCAGTAGTATTTCTAGCGGGAGGACCAACAATGAGCAGTTCTTC. This chain uses TRBV19 with TRBJ2-1; 11 bases are shared with TRBD2. CDR3 size: 16 residues. Trimming at V came to 3 bases and at J to 5 bases, leaving 6 bases not matched to a gene. From germline, CDR1 is LNHDA and CDR2 SQIVND (reference sequence).

The rearrangement joins TRBV10-3 to TRBJ2-3, with 7 bases lining up with TRBD1. Trimming at V came to 11 bases and at J to 3 bases, leaving 8 bases not matched to a gene. Germline-derived CDR1 and CDR2 are ENHRY and SYGVKD. This CDR3 region has 13 residues. This CDR3 reads CAVADRSTDTQYF. The CDR3 region has the DNA TGTGCCGTCGCGGACAGGTCTACAGATACGCAGTATTTT.

This chain uses TRBV19 with TRBJ1-5, with D maybe TRBD1 (5 bases). The CDR3 covers 15 residues. With 4 bases removed from V and 3 bases from J, the gap between germline ends came to 13 bases. The germline gives CDR1 LNHDA, CDR2 SQIVND (reference sequence). CDR3: CASSTQGTINQPQHF. In nucleotides, the CDR3 is TGTGCCAGTAGTACCCAGGGTACCATCAATCAGCCCCAGCATTTT.

The rearrangement links TRBV11-2 to TRBJ2-5; 8 bases line up with TRBD1. The CDR3 loop spans 14 amino acids. Germline CDR1 SGHAT, CDR2 FQNNGV. V dropped 5 bases and J dropped 3; count of bases not matched to a gene: 5. This CDR3 reads CASSRLGQEETQYF. The CDR3 region has the DNA TGTGCCAGCAGCCGCCTGGGACAGGAAGAGACCCAGTACTTC.

The table lists this clonotype with a few counts. V is TRBV10-3 and J is TRBJ2-1; 10 bases match TRBD2. This CDR3 is built from 16 residues. The V and J ends lost 0 bases and 4 bases, in that order; junction bases with no gene match: 3. Germline assignment: CDR1 ENHRY and CDR2 SYGVKD. CDR3 residues: CAISESSGRGYNEQFF. CDR3 in DNA: TGTGCCATCAGTGAGTCGAGCGGGAGGGGTTACAATGAGCAGTTCTTC.

Notes on this clonotype: A junction boundary mismatches the germline segment, possibly from a read error. The chain employs TRBV6-1 and TRBJ2-6; TRBD1 matches 9 bases. The CDR3 runs 19 residues. Germline values: CDR1 MNHNS, CDR2 SASEGT. CDR3 DNA sequence: TGTGCCAGCAGACAGGAACAGGGGGCCTGGAGCTTTGGGTCCAACGTCCTTACTTTC. Its protein product is CASRQEQGAWSFGSNVLTF.

The V call is TRBV24-1, the J call TRBJ2-1; D is unresolved. The V and J ends lost 5 bases and 9 bases respectively, with 19 bases between them. This CDR3 is built from 15 residues. Germline V gives CDR1 KGHDR, CDR2 SFDVKD. The CDR3 here is CATSVGADPLGEQFF. CDR3 nucleotides: TGTGCCACCAGTGTTGGCGCAGACCCGTTAGGTGAGCAGTTCTTC.